The next 10 T cell receptor beta chains were all read from a single sample in a study of blood T cell repertoires in COVID-19. Clones were read by immunoSEQ multiplex PCR, and TCRdb kept only the in-frame ones, dropping some. The data hold about 300,000 clones, with about nine tenths observed a single time. Specimen: PBMCs or T cells enriched from blood (not recorded which). The receptors were gathered from a woman aged 18-35 years who had recovered from COVID-19.

V and J are TRBV12-3 or TRBV12-4 and TRBJ2-7; 7 bases match TRBD1. The V segment lost 8 bases and the J segment 1 base; nucleotides outside the gene matches: 2. The length of the CDR3 is 12 residues. CDR3 residues: CASAGGSYEQYF. The CDR3 coding sequence is TGTGCCAGCGCAGGGGGTTCCTACGAGCAGTACTTC.

The chain recombines TRBV24-1 with TRBJ1-3; D is unclear. V lost 8 bases and J lost 7, with 2 bases in between. The CDR3 covers 9 residues. Germline loops: CDR1 KGHDR, CDR2 SFDVKD. CDR3 residues: CATTNTIYF. The CDR3 DNA reads TGTGCCACCACGAACACCATATATTTT.

This chain joins TRBV28 and TRBJ1-1, with 7 bases lining up with TRBD1. Germline V gene sequence: CDR1 MDHEN, CDR2 SYDVKM. V trimming: 5 bases; J trimming: 0 bases; junction bases outside the gene matches: 3. This CDR3 region has 14 residues. CDR3 residues: CASSETGVNTEAFF. Written as DNA, the CDR3 is TGTGCCAGCAGTGAAACAGGGGTGAACACTGAAGCTTTCTTT.

The rearrangement uses TRBV5-4 and TRBJ2-1; D possibly corresponds to TRBD2 (5 bases). The CDR3 covers 14 residues. Germline values: CDR1 SGHNT, CDR2 YYREEE (reference sequence). Between the trimmed V and J ends, which lost 9 bases and 0 bases, there was a span of 13 bases. This CDR3 is CATLERSSYNEQFF. In DNA, the CDR3 is TGTGCCACCCTAGAGCGGAGCTCCTACAATGAGCAGTTCTTC.

J is TRBJ1-4 and V is TRBV13, with 8 positions matching TRBD1. Looked up from germline, CDR1 is PRHDT and CDR2 is FYEKMQ (reference sequence). Trimming removed 0 bases from V and 4 bases from J; junction bases left unmatched: 7. This CDR3 has 17 residues. This CDR3 reads CASSLGTRGPNNEKLFF. The CDR3 DNA follows: TGTGCCAGCAGCTTAGGTACCAGGGGGCCTAATAATGAAAAACTGTTTTTT.

This chain links TRBV9 with TRBJ2-1, with TRBD1 matching 10 bases. The CDR3 runs to 15 residues. J gave up 2 bases and V 6 bases, and 5 bases lay outside the gene matches. Per the germline V gene, CDR1 is SGDLS and CDR2 is YYNGEE. CDR3 in amino acids: CASTYGTGAYNEQFF. CDR3 coding DNA: TGTGCCAGCACCTATGGGACAGGGGCCTACAATGAGCAGTTCTTC.

The V call is TRBV6-5, the J call TRBJ1-1; D gene unclear. Trimming removed 6 bases at V and 1 base at J, with 9 bases between. The CDR3 loop spans 13 amino acids. CDR1 is MNHEY and CDR2 is SVGAGI in the germline V gene. This CDR3 is CASRGGTNTEAFF. For the CDR3, the DNA is TGTGCCAGCAGGGGAGGCACGAACACTGAAGCTTTCTTT.

The V and J genes are TRBV27 and TRBJ1-2; 7 bases are a match to TRBD1. Germline CDR1 MNHEY, CDR2 SMNVEV (reference sequence). V trimming: 4 bases; J trimming: 5 bases; junction bases outside the gene matches: 10. The CDR3 length is 15 residues. The CDR3 nucleotides read TGTGCCAGCAGTTCCCTGGGACAGACGGCGTATGGCTACACCTTC. Protein sequence: CASSSLGQTAYGYTF.

This rearrangement joins TRBV5-1 to TRBJ2-7, with a weak D call TRBD2 (5 bases). The CDR3 length is 15 residues. Germline V gives CDR1 SGHRS, CDR2 YFSETQ. V shed 4 bases and J shed 3 bases, with 17 bases lying between them. The CDR3 DNA reads TGCGCCAGCAGCCCACTAGGCGGAGAAGGCTACGAGCAGTACTTC. It codes for CASSPLGGEGYEQYF.

The rearrangement joins TRBV2 to TRBJ2-5; D is possibly TRBD1 (6 bases). The ends were cut back, 6 bases at V and 5 bases at J, with 16 bases in the middle. The CDR3 runs to 14 residues. The V gene's germline CDR1 is SNHLY and CDR2 FYNNEI. The CDR3 reads CASRERGNWETQYF. The CDR3 DNA follows: TGTGCCAGCAGGGAAAGGGGGAATTGGGAGACCCAGTACTTC.